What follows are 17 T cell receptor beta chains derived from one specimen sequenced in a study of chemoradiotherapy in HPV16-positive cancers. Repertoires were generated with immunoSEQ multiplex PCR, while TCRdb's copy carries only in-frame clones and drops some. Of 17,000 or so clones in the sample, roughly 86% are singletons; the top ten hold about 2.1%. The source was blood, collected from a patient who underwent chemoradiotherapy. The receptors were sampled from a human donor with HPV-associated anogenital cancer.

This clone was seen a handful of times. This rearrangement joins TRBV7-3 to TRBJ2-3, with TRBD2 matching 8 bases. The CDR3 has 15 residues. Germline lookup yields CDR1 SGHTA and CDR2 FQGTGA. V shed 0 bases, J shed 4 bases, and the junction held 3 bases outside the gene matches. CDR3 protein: CASSLTSGEADTQYF. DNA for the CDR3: TGTGCCAGCAGCTTAACTAGCGGGGAAGCAGATACGCAGTATTTT.

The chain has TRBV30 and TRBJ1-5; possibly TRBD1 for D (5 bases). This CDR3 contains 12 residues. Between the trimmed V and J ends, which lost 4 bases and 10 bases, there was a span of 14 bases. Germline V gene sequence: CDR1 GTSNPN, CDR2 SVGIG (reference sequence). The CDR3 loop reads CAWKRDGGPQHF. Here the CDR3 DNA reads TGTGCCTGGAAACGGGATGGGGGTCCCCAGCATTTT.

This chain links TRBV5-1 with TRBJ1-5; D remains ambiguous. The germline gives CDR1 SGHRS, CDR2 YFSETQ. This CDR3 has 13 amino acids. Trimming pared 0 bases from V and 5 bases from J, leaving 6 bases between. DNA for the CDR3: TGCGCCAGCAGCTTGGTCCCGGATCAGCCCCAGCATTTT. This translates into CASSLVPDQPQHF.

CDR3 coding DNA: TGTGCCAGCAGCTTAGACCAAACAGGGGGCACTGAAGCTTTCTTT. Encoded protein: CASSLDQTGGTEAFF. The rearrangement links TRBV11-3 to TRBJ1-1, with 8 bases lining up with TRBD1. The J segment lost 4 bases and the V segment lost 0 bases, leaving 4 bases of the junction unmatched. The germline gives CDR1 SGHNT, CDR2 YENEEA. The CDR3 length is 15 residues. Filled out from reference TRBV11-3 and TRBJ1-1, the complete variable domain reads EAGVVQSPRYKIIEKKQPVAFWCNPISGHNTLYWYLQNLGQGPELLIRYENEEAVDDSQLPKDRFSAERLKGVDSTLKIQPAELGDSAVYLCASSLDQTGGTEAFFGQGTRLTVV.

For the CDR3, the DNA is TGTGCCAGCAGTGAACTCCAGGGACCACAGCACACTGAAGCTTTCTTT. This sequence encodes CASSELQGPQHTEAFF. The chain couples TRBV25-1 to TRBJ1-1; a weak D match, TRBD1 (5 bases). The germline V gene has CDR1 MGHDK and CDR2 SYGVNS. V lost 2 bases, J lost 3 bases, and 16 bases lay in between. The CDR3 runs to 16 residues.

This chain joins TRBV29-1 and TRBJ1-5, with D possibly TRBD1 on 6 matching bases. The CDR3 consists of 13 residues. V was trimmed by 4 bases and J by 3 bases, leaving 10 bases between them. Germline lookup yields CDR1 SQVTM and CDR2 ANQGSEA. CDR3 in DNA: TGCAGCGTTGCCGGGACATACAATCAGCCCCAGCATTTT. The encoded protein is CSVAGTYNQPQHF. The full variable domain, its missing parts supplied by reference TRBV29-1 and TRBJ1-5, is SAVISQKPSRDICQRGTSLTIQCQVDSQVTMMFWYRQQPGQSLTLIATANQGSEATYESGFVIDKFPISRPNLTFSTLTVSNMSPEDSSIYLCSVAGTYNQPQHFGDGTRLSIL.

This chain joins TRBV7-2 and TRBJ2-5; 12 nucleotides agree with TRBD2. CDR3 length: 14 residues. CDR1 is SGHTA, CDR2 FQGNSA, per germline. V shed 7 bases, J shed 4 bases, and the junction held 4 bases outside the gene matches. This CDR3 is CASTGTSGLETQYF. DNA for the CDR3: TGTGCCAGCACCGGGACTAGCGGGTTAGAGACCCAGTACTTC.

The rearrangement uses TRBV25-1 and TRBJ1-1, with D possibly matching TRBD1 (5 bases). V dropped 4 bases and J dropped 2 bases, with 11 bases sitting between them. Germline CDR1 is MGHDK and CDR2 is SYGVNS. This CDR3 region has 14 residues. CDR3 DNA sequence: TGTGCCAGCAGTGCCAGAGGGGCTAACACTGAAGCTTTCTTT. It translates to CASSARGANTEAFF.

This CDR3 is CAWKAGQGVSNYGYTF. The CDR3, as DNA: TGTGCCTGGAAGGCGGGACAGGGGGTCTCTAACTATGGCTACACCTTC. The chain has TRBV30 and TRBJ1-2, with 11 bases aligning to TRBD1. From germline, CDR1 is GTSNPN and CDR2 SVGIG (reference sequence). Trimming at V came to 4 bases and at J to 0 bases, leaving 7 bases not matched to a gene. This CDR3 contains 16 residues.

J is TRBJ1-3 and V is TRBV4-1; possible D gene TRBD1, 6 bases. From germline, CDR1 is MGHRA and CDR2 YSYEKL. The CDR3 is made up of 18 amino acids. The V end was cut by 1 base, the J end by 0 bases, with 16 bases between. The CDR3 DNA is TGCGCCAGCAGCCAAGTGTCGGGGGGCCCGTTCTCTGGAAACACCATATATTTT. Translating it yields CASSQVSGGPFSGNTIYF.

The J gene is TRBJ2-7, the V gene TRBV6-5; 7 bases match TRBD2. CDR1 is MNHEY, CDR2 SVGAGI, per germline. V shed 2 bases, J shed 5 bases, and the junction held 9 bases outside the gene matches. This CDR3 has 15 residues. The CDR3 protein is CASSYRGEGWNEQYF. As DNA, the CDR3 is TGTGCCAGCAGTTACCGGGGGGAGGGTTGGAACGAGCAGTACTTC.

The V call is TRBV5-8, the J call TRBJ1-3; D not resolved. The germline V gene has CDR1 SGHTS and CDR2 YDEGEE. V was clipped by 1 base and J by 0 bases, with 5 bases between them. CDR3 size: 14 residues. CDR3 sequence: CASSLRVSGNTIYF. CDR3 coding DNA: TGTGCCAGCAGCTTGCGGGTCTCTGGAAACACCATATATTTT.

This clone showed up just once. The CDR3 reads CASSIYVQGARSPLHF. DNA of the CDR3: TGTGCCAGCAGCATATACGTCCAGGGGGCCCGTTCACCCCTCCACTTT. The V gene is TRBV5-6, the J gene TRBJ1-6, with 8 nucleotides matching TRBD1. The V gene end was trimmed by 4 bases and the J gene end by 9 bases; junction bases not matched to a gene: 12. The CDR3 runs 16 residues. Per the germline V gene, CDR1 is SGHDT and CDR2 is YYEEEE.

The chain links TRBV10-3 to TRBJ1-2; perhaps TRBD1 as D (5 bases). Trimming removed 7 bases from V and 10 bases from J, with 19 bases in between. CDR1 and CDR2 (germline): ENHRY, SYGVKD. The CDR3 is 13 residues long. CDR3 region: CAITRRATGDYTF. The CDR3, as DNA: TGTGCCATCACCAGACGGGCCACGGGGGACTACACCTTC.

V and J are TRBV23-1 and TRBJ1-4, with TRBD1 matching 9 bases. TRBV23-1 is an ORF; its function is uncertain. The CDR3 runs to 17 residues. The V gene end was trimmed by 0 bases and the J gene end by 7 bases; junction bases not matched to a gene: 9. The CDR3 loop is CASSQSPNRGRFEKLFF. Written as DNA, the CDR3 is TGCGCCAGCAGTCAATCGCCTAACAGGGGGCGTTTTGAAAAACTGTTTTTT.

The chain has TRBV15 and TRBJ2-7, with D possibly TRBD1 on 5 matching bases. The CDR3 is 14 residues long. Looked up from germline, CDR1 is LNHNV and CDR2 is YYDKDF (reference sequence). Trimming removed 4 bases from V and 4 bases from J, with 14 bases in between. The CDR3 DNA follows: TGTGCCACCAGCAAAGAAGTTAGGACATACGAGCAGTACTTC. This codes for CATSKEVRTYEQYF.

The CDR3 nucleotides are TGTGCCAGCAGCGGGAGGGCCTACGAGCAGTACTTC. It encodes CASSGRAYEQYF. This sequence joins TRBV4-2 and TRBJ2-7; 7 bases agree with TRBD2. CDR1 is LGHNA and CDR2 is YNFKEQ in the germline V gene. V trimming: 5 bases; J trimming: 2 bases; junction bases outside the gene matches: 0. This CDR3 spans 12 amino acids.